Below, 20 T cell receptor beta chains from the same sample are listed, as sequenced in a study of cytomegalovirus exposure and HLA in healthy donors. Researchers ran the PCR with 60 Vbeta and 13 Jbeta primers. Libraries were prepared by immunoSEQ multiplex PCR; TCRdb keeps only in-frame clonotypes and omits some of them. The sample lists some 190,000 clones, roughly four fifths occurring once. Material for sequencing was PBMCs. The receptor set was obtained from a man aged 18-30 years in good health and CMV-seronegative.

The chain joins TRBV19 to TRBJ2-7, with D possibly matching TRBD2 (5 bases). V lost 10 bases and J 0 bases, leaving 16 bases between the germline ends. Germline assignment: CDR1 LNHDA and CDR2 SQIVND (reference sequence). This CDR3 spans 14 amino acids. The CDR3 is CATRGYRGSYEQYF. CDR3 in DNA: TGTGCCACCCGCGGGTACCGGGGCTCCTACGAGCAGTACTTC.

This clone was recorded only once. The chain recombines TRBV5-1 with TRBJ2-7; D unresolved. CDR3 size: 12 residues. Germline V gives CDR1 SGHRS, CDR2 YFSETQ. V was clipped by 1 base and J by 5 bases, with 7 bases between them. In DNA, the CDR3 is TGCGCCAGCAGCTTGAATGTCGACGAGCAGTACTTC. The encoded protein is CASSLNVDEQYF.

The CDR3 sequence: CTSSQDWRAEQGGDTQYF. CDR3 bases: TGCACCAGCAGCCAAGATTGGCGAGCGGAGCAAGGTGGGGATACGCAGTATTTT. The chain links TRBV1 to TRBJ2-3; TRBD2 is the table's D call and was not checked against the DNA. TRBV1 is annotated as a pseudogene. The CDR3 totals 18 residues.

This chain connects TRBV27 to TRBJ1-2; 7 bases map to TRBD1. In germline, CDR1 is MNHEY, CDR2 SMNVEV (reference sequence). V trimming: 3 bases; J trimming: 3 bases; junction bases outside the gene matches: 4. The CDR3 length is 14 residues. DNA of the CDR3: TGTGCCAGCAGTTTGACAGGGAAGGACTATGGCTACACCTTC. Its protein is CASSLTGKDYGYTF.

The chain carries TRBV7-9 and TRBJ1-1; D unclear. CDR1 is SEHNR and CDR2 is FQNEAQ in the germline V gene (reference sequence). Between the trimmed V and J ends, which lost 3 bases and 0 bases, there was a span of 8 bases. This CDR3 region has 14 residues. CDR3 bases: TGTGCCAGCAGCTTGGGAGGTCTGAACACTGAAGCTTTCTTT. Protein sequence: CASSLGGLNTEAFF.

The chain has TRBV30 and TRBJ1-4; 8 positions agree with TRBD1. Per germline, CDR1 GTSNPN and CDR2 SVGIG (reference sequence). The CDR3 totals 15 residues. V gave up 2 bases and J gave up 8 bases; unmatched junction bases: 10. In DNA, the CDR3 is TGTGCCTGGAGTTCCTCGGCAGGGGGCCCGGAAAAACTGTTTTTT. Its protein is CAWSSSAGGPEKLFF.

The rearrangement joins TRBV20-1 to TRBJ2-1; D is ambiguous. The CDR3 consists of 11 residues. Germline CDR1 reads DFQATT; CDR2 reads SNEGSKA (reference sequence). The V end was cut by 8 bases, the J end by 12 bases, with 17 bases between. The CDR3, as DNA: TGCAGTAGGTCCCCGGGTGAAACGCAGTTCTTC. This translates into CSRSPGETQFF.

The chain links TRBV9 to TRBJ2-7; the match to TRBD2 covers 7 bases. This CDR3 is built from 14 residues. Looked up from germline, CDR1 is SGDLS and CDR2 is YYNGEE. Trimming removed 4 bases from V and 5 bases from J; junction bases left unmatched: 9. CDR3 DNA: TGTGCCAGCAGCCCCCGGGACTATCTCCACGAGCAGTACTTC. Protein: CASSPRDYLHEQYF.

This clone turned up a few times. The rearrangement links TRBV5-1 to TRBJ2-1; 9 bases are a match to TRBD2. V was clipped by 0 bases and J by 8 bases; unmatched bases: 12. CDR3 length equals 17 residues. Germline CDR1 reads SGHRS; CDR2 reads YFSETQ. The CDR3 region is CASSLAVSIAGEDEQFF. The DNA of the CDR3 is TGCGCCAGCAGCTTGGCGGTCTCTATAGCGGGGGAGGATGAGCAGTTCTTC.

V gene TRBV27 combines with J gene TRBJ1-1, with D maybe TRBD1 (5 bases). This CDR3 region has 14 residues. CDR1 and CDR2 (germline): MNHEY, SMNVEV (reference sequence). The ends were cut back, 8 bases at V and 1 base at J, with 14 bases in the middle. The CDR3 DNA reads TGTGCCAGCGGGCTGAAGGACAAGAACACTGAAGCTTTCTTT. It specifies CASGLKDKNTEAFF.

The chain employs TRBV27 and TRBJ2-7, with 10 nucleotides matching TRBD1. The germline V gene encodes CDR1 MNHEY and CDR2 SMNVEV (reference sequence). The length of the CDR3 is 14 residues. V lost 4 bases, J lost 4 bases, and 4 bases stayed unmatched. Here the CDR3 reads CASSSRTGGYEQYF. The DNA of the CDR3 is TGTGCCAGCAGTTCCCGGACAGGGGGTTACGAGCAGTACTTC.

The chain's CDR3 is CASSATGSPSTEQFF. As DNA, the CDR3 is TGTGCCAGCAGCGCAACCGGGTCCCCTTCCACGGAGCAGTTCTTC. This chain connects TRBV9 to TRBJ2-1, with no clear D. The CDR3 covers 15 residues. The germline V and J ends were trimmed by 3 bases and 10 bases, with 20 bases remaining between them. Germline V lookup: CDR1 SGDLS, CDR2 YYNGEE.

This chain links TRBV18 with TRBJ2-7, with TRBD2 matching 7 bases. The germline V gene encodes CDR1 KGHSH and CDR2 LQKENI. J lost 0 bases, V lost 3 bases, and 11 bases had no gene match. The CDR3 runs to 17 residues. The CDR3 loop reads CASSPPGTGGSSYEQYF. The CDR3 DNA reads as TGTGCCAGCTCACCTCCAGGAACTGGCGGGAGCTCCTACGAGCAGTACTTC.

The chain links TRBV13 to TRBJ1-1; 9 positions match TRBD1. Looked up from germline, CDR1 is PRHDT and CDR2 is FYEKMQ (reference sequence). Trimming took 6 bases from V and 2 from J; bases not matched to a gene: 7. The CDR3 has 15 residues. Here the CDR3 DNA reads TGTGCCAGCAGACCCAAGGACAGGGGCAACACTGAAGCTTTCTTT. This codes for CASRPKDRGNTEAFF.

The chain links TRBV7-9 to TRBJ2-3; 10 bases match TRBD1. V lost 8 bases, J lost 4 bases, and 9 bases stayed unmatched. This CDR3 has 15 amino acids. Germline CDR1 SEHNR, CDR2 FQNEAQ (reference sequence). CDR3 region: CASFSGTGVADTQYF. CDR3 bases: TGTGCCAGCTTCTCCGGGACAGGGGTTGCAGATACGCAGTATTTT.

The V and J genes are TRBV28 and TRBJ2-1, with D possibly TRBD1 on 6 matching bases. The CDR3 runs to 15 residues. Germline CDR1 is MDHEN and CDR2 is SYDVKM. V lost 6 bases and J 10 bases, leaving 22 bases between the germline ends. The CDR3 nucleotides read TGTGCCAGCAGGCCCAGGGGTCAGAGTGCCTTCGAGCAGTTCTTC. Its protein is CASRPRGQSAFEQFF.

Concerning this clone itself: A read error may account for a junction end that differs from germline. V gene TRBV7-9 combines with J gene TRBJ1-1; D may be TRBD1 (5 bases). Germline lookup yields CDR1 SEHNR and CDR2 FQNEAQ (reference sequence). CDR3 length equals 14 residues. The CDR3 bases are TGTGCCAGCAGCTCTCCGGGACTGAACACTGAAACTTTCTTT. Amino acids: CASSSPGLNTETFF.

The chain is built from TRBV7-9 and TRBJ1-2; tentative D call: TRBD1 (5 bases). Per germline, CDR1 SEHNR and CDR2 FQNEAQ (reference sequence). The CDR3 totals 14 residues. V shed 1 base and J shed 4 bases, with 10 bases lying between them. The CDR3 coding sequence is TGTGCCAGCAGCTTAGGAGACAGCCTCTATGGCTACACCTTC. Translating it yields CASSLGDSLYGYTF.

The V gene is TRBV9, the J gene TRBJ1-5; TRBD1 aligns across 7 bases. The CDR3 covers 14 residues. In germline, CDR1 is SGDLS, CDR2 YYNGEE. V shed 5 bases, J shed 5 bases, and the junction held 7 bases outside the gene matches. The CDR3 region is CASSEGAPDQPQHF. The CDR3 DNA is TGTGCCAGCAGTGAGGGGGCTCCCGATCAGCCCCAGCATTTT. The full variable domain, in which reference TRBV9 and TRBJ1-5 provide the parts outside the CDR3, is DSGVTQTPKHLITATGQRVTLRCSPRSGDLSVYWYQQSLDQGLQFLIQYYNGEERAKGNILERFSAQQFPDLHSELNLSSLELGDSALYFCASSEGAPDQPQHFGDGTRLSIL.

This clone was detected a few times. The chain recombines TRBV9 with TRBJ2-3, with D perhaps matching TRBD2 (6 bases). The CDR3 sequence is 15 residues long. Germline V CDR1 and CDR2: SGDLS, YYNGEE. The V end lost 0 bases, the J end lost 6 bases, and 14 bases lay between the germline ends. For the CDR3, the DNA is TGTGCCAGCAGCGTAGATCCTAGCGTGGGCGATACGCAGTATTTT. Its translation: CASSVDPSVGDTQYF.